The 9 T cell receptor beta chains below come from one sample, sequenced in a study of blood T cell repertoires in COVID-19. Using immunoSEQ multiplex PCR, the repertoire was profiled, and TCRdb retains in-frame clones only, with some absent. This sample has 70,000 to 85,000 clones; approximately 90% occur once, and the top ten carry around 4.9%. The sequencing sample was made of peripheral blood. The receptors stem from an older woman with active COVID-19.

This clone was seen only once. The J gene is TRBJ2-2, the V gene TRBV5-1; the match to TRBD2 covers 9 bases. Germline V gene data show CDR1 as SGHRS and CDR2 as YFSETQ. Trimming at V came to 0 bases and at J to 4 bases, leaving 4 bases not matched to a gene. The CDR3 runs to 16 residues. Written as DNA, the CDR3 is TGCGCCAGCAGCTTGGATAGCGGGAGTGTCACCGGGGAGCTGTTTTTT. It encodes CASSLDSGSVTGELFF.

The V and J genes are TRBV6-5 and TRBJ1-5; a possible D gene is TRBD1 (5 bases). V was pared by 8 bases and J by 7 bases, with 21 bases between. Germline V gene lookup returns CDR1 MNHEY and CDR2 SVGAGI. This CDR3 has 15 amino acids. The CDR3: CASLPLRGRLQPQHF. The DNA of the CDR3 is TGTGCCAGCCTCCCTTTACGGGGGAGACTGCAGCCCCAGCATTTT.

The chain uses TRBV5-4 and TRBJ2-7; 7 bases match TRBD2. J was trimmed by 0 bases and V by 0 bases; bases with no gene match: 3. Germline V gene sequence: CDR1 SGHNT, CDR2 YYREEE (reference sequence). CDR3 length equals 15 residues. CDR3: CASSLGLADSYEQYF. CDR3 DNA: TGTGCCAGCAGCTTGGGCCTAGCGGACTCCTACGAGCAGTACTTC.

This chain uses TRBV6-6 with TRBJ1-6; 8 bases line up with TRBD1. There are 15 residues in the CDR3. CDR1 is MNHNY, CDR2 SVGAGI, per germline (reference sequence). Trimming removed 4 bases from V and 8 bases from J; junction bases left unmatched: 7. The CDR3, as DNA: TGTGCCAGCAGTTTACTCGACAGGGGAGATTCACCCCTCCACTTT. Residues: CASSLLDRGDSPLHF.

Remarks on this clone: In the same sample, other DNA sequences code for this CDR3. J is TRBJ1-3 and V is TRBV6-5; no clear D gene. The CDR3 runs to 12 residues. Trimming took 9 bases from V and 8 from J, leaving 14 bases between them. Germline assignment: CDR1 MNHEY and CDR2 SVGAGI. The CDR3 here is CASSSNEDTIYF. CDR3 sequence (DNA): TGTGCCAGTAGCTCAAACGAGGACACCATATATTTT.

V usage is TRBV5-1 and J usage is TRBJ2-7, with D perhaps matching TRBD1 (5 bases). CDR1 is SGHRS and CDR2 is YFSETQ in the germline V gene. The V end lost 2 bases, the J end lost 4 bases, and 10 bases lay between the germline ends. CDR3 size: 13 residues. The CDR3 sequence is CASSFIQGYEQYF. Here the CDR3 DNA reads TGCGCCAGCAGCTTTATTCAGGGTTACGAGCAGTACTTC. The full variable domain, with the rest looked up from reference TRBV5-1 and TRBJ2-7, is KAGVTQTPRYLIKTRGQQVTLSCSPISGHRSVSWYQQTPGQGLQFLFEYFSETQRNKGNFPGRFSGRQFSNSRSEMNVSTLELGDSALYLCASSFIQGYEQYFGPGTRLTVT.

J is TRBJ2-2 and V is TRBV28, with 7 positions matching TRBD2. From germline, CDR1 is MDHEN and CDR2 SYDVKM. J lost 5 bases, V lost 4 bases, and 7 bases had no gene match. This CDR3 is built from 15 residues. The CDR3 spells CASSSSARGTGELFF. For the CDR3, the DNA is TGTGCCAGCAGTTCAAGTGCGCGGGGGACCGGGGAGCTGTTTTTT.

The rearrangement joins TRBV4-1 to TRBJ2-2, with 8 positions matching TRBD1. V lost 1 base to trimming and J lost 7 bases; unmatched junction nucleotides: 11. The length of the CDR3 is 17 residues. From germline, CDR1 is MGHRA and CDR2 YSYEKL. CDR3 sequence (DNA): TGCGCCAGCAGCCAAGCCCGCGGACAGGGTGGGGGCGGGGAGCTGTTTTTT. Protein product: CASSQARGQGGGGELFF.

The rearrangement links TRBV6-5 to TRBJ1-5; 8 nucleotides match TRBD1. The V segment lost 5 bases and the J segment 6 bases; nucleotides outside the gene matches: 6. Germline-derived CDR1 and CDR2 are MNHEY and SVGAGI. The CDR3 runs 14 residues. The CDR3 region is CASSQSGGGQPQHF. For the CDR3, the DNA is TGTGCCAGCAGTCAGTCAGGGGGCGGTCAGCCCCAGCATTTT.